The source of this T cell receptor beta chain is a study of cytomegalovirus exposure and HLA in healthy donors (dated by TCRdb to 2016 to 2017). Turning to the overall study: According to an earlier analysis of 550 to 700 of the donors, some 180 million T cells yielded roughly 110 million unique TCR beta sequences and around 280 Gb of sequence data. Roughly 310 gigabases of sequencing data and approximately 93 million unique TCR sequences were included in an early release covering several hundred HLA-typed donors. Among the 398 genotyped donors, approximately 77% belonged to the genetic ancestry cluster associated with self-reported Caucasian donors. The study aimed to test whether cataloging public T cell receptors could reveal signatures of past pathogen exposure. Using immunosequencing, the study profiled T cell repertoires from around 670 subjects and related those repertoires to cytomegalovirus serostatus. In addition to the first cohort of roughly 670 subjects, a separate validation cohort of under 150 different subjects was used. The study combined high-throughput TCR immunosequencing, statistical association of individual TCRs with disease status, and machine learning to predict cytomegalovirus infection status. In a later analysis, previously published TCR beta repertoires from 600 to 850 donors were re-analyzed and high-resolution HLA genotyping was added so that TCR occurrence patterns could be studied. The later analysis used no new phenotypic data to find candidate immune exposures, relying instead on TCR beta sequences and their occurrence across donors. To decide whether each TCR beta V gene segment behaved as functional or pseudogenic, an earlier analysis of some 540 of the donors relied on high-throughput TCR beta sequencing. Alongside the repertoire data, information on donor age, sex, ethnicity and CMV serostatus was compiled. In a later genetic analysis, genome-wide SNP genotypes for about 55% of the roughly 700 donors were used, and that subset was treated as a discovery cohort. All discovery cohort repertoires had been generated on a single sequencing platform. Both class I and class II loci were covered by HLA typing, at four-digit resolution. The number of typed donors differed by locus: 629-630 for A, B, C, DRB1 and DQB1; approximately 540 for DQA1; approximately 600 for DPA1; and roughly 470 for DPB1. Because of strong linkage in the cohort, a few DR-DQ haplotypes were treated as single units for association and clustering. Across 398 genotyped donors of the cohort, an average of about 240,000 unique TCR beta nucleotide sequences per donor were sequenced, and 15% to 20% of those sequences were non-productive. Results the study describes overall, beyond this receptor: Because HLA typing was missing for some donors at each locus, association tests included only the typed subset. In the study, around 150 TCR beta chains were listed as associated with cytomegalovirus. In a later genetic analysis, a missense DCLRE1C variant was associated with V-gene and J-gene trimming of TCR beta chains, and the association was replicated in an independent cohort. CMV serostatus was the only immune exposure information available for the cohort. Across donors, most TCR sequences were observed very rarely, whereas some public TCRs were present in many individuals. Correlated functional status among segregating V segments might reflect linkage disequilibrium, but an unknown experimental factor could not be ruled out. In a later analysis, HLA-associated TCR beta chains were found to be more clonally expanded and to have lower generation probabilities than equally common non-associated chains. A few of the identified cytomegalovirus-associated TCR beta chains were confirmed in vitro to be specific for cytomegalovirus antigens. Several of the top co-occurrence clusters appeared to be linked to parvovirus B19, influenza, CMV and Epstein-Barr virus, according to a later analysis. Some IMGT-functional V segments, including TRBV6-2 and TRBV6-3, could not be told apart with the 87-base-pair reads, so those segments were excluded. The presence/absence analyses assumed that sequencing depth was roughly uniform across donors, and that assumption may not be true. Assigning TCR associations to individual alleles was difficult when HLA alleles, especially DR and DQ, strongly co-occurred. In a later analysis, TCR association rates were found to vary across HLA loci, with the most associated TCRs seen for DRB1 alleles and the fewest for HLA-C alleles. The authors suggested that the approach could potentially be extended to other disease states and immunological phenotypes. The earlier analysis of 450 to 700 of the donors excluded over 15 rarely observed V segments, including chromosome 9 orphons, because counts were too low. A group of highly shared sequence variants was considered likely to be a technical artifact of the sequencing pipeline. In an earlier analysis of a few hundred of the donors, most TCR beta V segments were observed in productive rearrangements about 90% or about 30% of the time, broadly matching IMGT annotations. This cohort had only TCR beta chains sequenced, and the lack of alpha or paired-chain data limited which features could be detected. A further reported finding was that TCR beta sequences accurately predicted the HLA-A and HLA-B alleles for most subjects in the first cohort. At a false discovery rate of 0.05, a later analysis linked 16,951 TCR beta sequences to specific HLA alleles. According to a later analysis, most CMV-associated TCR beta chains appeared to be HLA-restricted, and the HLA associations seemed to be driven largely by CMV exposure. In a later genetic analysis, fewer N-insertions in productive TCRs were reported among donors in an Asian-associated ancestry cluster than the roughly 670-donor mean. The classifier was reported to diagnose cytomegalovirus status with high specificity and sensitivity in both the original and validation cohorts.

V gives up 3 bases and J gives up 2 bases, and the segment between their germline ends measures 10 bases. The CDR3 contains 14 residues, cysteine and phenylalanine counted. The read is trimmed to its CDR3 DNA, 42 bases read in frame from base 1. From a lookup of the germline V gene (reference sequence), CDR1 and CDR2 are LNHNV and YYDKDF. Library preparation used the immunoSEQ multiplex PCR assay. For the multiplex PCR, a mixture combining 60 forward primers for TCR Vbeta segments and 13 reverse primers for TCR Jbeta segments was used. The CDR3 region of rearranged TCR beta genes was amplified from genomic DNA with a multiplex PCR assay. The amplified TCR beta libraries were sequenced on the Illumina HiSeq System as 87-base-pair reads. From the authors' description of their analysis: Across the 670 or so repertoires, a later analysis counted about 81 million unique TCR beta chains, roughly 11 million of which were shared by at least two donors. A nearest-neighbor algorithm error-corrected the raw reads and collapsed the reads into unique sequences, merging closely related sequences to remove PCR and sequencing errors. Alignment of CDR3 sequences to IMGT reference sequences was used to assign V, D and J gene segments. For a sequence to be retained, a match of at least six nucleotides was required to both a V gene segment and a J gene segment. A rearrangement counted as productive if the CDR3 had no stop codons and remained in frame with V and J, and every other rearrangement counted as non-productive. Following IMGT convention, CDR3 was defined as the stretch from the second conserved V-encoded cysteine up to the conserved J-encoded phenylalanine. The earlier analysis of 500 to 600 of the donors excluded sequences that lacked an unambiguous match to a single V gene segment. An earlier analysis of 587 of the donors called V segments functional above 56.7% productive rearrangements and segregating when the between-donor standard deviation exceeded 5%. A statistical classification framework was built to diagnose cytomegalovirus status from the catalog of TCR beta chain sequences. In a later analysis, TCR nucleotide sequences were compared against IMGT/GENE-DB human TR gene sequences so that V and J genes could be assigned. A later analysis assigned CDR3 sequences and most-parsimonious VDJ recombination scenarios with the TCRdist pipeline. In a later analysis, each TCR beta chain was defined by its CDR3 amino acid sequence together with its V-gene family, and reads lacking a unique V-gene family were excluded. As a way to deal with suspected cross-contamination and a sequencing artifact, a later analysis dropped 592 nucleotide sequences that were highly shared and had low generation probability. In a later analysis, a clonal expansion index was calculated for each public chain from normalized within-repertoire ranks of inferred template counts. A later analysis computed generation probabilities with a VDJ recombination model fitted to out-of-frame rearrangements, and checked the results against IGoR. A later analysis scored TCR-TCR, TCR-HLA and TCR-CMV co-occurrence with hypergeometric tests, applying a repertoire-size bias correction to TCR pairs. A later analysis estimated false discovery rates by permuting HLA or CMV assignments 20 times. In a later analysis, co-occurring TCRs were grouped using DBSCAN, with TCRdist sequence similarity added in when clustering inside HLA-allele-positive subsets. Co-occurrence clustering excluded repertoires with fewer than 30,000 or more than 120,000 public chains, plus five with anomalous nucleotide sharing. The source is immuneACCESS, and TCRdb retained only in-frame sequences with V and J called. Part of the clones is not carried over; for the studies checked, unresolved V genes explain less than half of this, and the remainder is unexplained. The D gene and trimming were derived from the DNA, and the V and J assignments and clone size from that table. This sample lists about 220,000 clones; approximately 80% were detected once. 0.71% of the sample rests with the top ten.

Points on this clone: It lacks a known antigen. Nothing much larger sits one base from this clone, and base qualities are not available.

The cohort was made up of approximately 670 healthy bone marrow donors. At the time of sampling, all cohort members were nominally healthy, though unrecorded immune exposures were likely present. The donor tested CMV seronegative and was one of the 352 seronegative cohort members. A peripheral blood sample was provided by each donor, and peripheral blood mononuclear cells were used for TCR beta sequencing. The Qiagen DNeasy Blood Extraction Kit was used to extract genomic DNA from the blood cell samples. Material for sequencing was PBMCs. The chain links TRBV15 with TRBJ2-5, with a tentative D gene TRBD1 over 6 matching bases. The clonotype originates from a boy between 2 and 10 years old in good health and CMV-seronegative. At the DNA level, the sequence is TGTGCCACCAGCAGGGACGGACAGCAAGAGACCCAGTACTTC. This sequence encodes CATSRDGQQETQYF.